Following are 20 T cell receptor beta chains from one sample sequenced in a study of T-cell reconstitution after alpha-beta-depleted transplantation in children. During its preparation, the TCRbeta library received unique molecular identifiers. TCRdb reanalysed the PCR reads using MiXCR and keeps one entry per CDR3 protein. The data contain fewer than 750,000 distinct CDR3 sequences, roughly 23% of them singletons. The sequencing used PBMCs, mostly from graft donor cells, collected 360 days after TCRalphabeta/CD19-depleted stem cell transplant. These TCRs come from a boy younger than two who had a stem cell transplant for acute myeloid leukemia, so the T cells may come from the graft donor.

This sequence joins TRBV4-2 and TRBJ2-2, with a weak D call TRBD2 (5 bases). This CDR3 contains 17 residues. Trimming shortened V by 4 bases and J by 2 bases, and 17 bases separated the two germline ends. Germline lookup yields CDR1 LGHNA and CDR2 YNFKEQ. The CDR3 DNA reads TGTGCCAGCAGCCTCTCACGACGGGGAACTAACACCGGGGAGCTGTTTTTT. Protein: CASSLSRRGTNTGELFF.

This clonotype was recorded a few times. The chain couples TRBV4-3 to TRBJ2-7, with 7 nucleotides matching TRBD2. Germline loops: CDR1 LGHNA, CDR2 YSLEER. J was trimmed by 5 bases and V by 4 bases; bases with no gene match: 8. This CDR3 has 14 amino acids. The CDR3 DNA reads TGCGCCAGCAGCCCAGACCTTACTAGCGACGAGCAGTACTTC. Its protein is CASSPDLTSDEQYF.

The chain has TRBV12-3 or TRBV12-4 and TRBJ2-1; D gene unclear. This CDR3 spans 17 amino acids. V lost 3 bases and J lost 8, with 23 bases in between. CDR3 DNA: TGTGCCAGCAGTTTCAGACGAATAGGGTCGGTACAAGATGAGCAGTTCTTC. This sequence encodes CASSFRRIGSVQDEQFF.

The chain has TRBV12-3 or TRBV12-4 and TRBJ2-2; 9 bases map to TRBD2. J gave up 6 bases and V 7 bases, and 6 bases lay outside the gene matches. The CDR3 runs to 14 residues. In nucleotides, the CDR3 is TGTGCCAGCATTCCTAGCGGGGTAGCCGGGGAGCTGTTTTTT. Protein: CASIPSGVAGELFF.

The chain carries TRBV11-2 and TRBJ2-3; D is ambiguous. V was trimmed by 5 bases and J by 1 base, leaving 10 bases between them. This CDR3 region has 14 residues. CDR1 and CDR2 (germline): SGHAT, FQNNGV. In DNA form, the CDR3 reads TGTGCCAGCAGCACCCGGCGCCGCACAGATACGCAGTATTTT. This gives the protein CASSTRRRTDTQYF.

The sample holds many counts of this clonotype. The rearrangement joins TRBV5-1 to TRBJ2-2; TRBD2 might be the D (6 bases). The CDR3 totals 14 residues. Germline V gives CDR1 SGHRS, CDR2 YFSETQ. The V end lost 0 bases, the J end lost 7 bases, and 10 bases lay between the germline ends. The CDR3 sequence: CASSLGRGRGELFF. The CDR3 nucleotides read TGCGCCAGCAGCTTGGGGAGGGGACGCGGGGAGCTGTTTTTT.

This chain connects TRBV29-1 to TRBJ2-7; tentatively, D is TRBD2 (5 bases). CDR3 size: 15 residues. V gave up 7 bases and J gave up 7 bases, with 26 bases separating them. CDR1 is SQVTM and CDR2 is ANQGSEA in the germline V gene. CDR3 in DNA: TGCAGCGGTTTGACGACTCGGGCCGGGTCGGGGGAGCAGTACTTC. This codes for CSGLTTRAGSGEQYF.

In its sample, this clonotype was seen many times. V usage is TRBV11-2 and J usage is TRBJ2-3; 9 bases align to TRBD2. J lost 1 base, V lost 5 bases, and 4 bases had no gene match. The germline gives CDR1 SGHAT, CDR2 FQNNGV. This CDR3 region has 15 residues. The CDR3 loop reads CASSLSGGRTDTQYF. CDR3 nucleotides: TGTGCCAGCAGCCTTAGCGGGGGACGCACAGATACGCAGTATTTT.

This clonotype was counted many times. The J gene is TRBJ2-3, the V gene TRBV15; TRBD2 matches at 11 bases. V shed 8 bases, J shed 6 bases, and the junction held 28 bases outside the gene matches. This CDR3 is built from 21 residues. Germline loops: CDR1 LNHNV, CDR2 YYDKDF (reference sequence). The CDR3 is CATSTSIRRGLADPLGDTQYF. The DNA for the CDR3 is TGTGCCACCTCAACTTCTATCCGCCGGGGACTAGCGGACCCTTTGGGGGATACGCAGTATTTT.

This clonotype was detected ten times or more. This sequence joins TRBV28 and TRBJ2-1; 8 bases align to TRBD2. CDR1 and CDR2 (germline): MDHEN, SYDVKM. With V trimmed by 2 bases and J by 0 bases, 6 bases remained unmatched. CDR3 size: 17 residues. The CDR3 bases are TGTGCCAGCAGTTTAACTCACCTAGCGGGCTCCTACAATGAGCAGTTCTTC. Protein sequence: CASSLTHLAGSYNEQFF.

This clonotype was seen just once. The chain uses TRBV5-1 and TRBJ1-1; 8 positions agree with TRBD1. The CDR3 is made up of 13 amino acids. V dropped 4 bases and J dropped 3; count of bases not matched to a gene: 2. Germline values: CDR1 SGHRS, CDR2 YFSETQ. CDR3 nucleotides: TGCGCCAGCAGCGGACAGGGTTACACTGAAGCTTTCTTT. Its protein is CASSGQGYTEAFF.

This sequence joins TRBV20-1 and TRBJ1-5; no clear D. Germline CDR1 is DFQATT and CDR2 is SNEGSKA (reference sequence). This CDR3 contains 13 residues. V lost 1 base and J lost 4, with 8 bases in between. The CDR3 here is CSARVHSNQPQHF. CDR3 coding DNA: TGCAGTGCTAGAGTACACAGTAATCAGCCCCAGCATTTT.

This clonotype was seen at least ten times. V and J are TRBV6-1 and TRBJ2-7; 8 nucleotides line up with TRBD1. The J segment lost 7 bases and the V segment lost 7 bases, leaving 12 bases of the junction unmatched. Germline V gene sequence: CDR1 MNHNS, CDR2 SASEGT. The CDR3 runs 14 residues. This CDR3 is CASNFIGDRGEQYV. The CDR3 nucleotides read TGTGCCAGCAACTTTATTGGCGACAGGGGAGAGCAGTACGTC.

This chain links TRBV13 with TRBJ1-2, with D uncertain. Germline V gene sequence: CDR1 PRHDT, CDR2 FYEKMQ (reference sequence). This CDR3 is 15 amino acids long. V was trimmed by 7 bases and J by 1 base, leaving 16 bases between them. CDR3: CASTTISTHNYGYTF. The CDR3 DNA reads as TGTGCCAGCACCACCATTAGCACACATAACTATGGCTACACCTTC.

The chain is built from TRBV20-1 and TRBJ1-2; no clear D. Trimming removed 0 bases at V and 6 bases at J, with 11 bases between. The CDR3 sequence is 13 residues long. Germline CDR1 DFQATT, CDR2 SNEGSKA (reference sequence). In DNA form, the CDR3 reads TGCAGTGCTAGAGATACGGCAGAACATGGCTACACCTTC. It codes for CSARDTAEHGYTF.

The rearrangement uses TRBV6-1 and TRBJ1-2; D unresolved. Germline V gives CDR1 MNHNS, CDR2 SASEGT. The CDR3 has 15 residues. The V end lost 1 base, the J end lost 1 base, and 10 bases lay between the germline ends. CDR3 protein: CASSEGRRSNYGYTF. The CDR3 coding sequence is TGTGCCAGCAGTGAAGGGAGGAGGAGTAACTATGGCTACACCTTC.

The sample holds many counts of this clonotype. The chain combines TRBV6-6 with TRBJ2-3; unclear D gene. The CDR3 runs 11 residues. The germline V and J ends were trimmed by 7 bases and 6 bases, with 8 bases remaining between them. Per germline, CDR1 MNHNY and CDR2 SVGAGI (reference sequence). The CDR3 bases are TGTGCCAGCACCCACGGGGATACGCAGTATTTT. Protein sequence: CASTHGDTQYF.

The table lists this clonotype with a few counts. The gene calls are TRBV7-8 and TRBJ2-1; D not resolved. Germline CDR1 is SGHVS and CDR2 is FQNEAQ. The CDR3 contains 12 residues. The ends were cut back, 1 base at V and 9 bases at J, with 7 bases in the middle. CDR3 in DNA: TGTGCCAGCAGCTTAGACATGTTTGAGCAGTTCTTC. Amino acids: CASSLDMFEQFF.

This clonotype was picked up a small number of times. CDR3 sequence: CATSPRPGQGVNTEAFF. CDR3 in DNA: TGTGCCACCAGCCCCCGACCGGGACAGGGAGTGAACACTGAAGCTTTCTTT. V gene TRBV15 combines with J gene TRBJ1-1, with 9 bases that match TRBD1. In germline, CDR1 is LNHNV, CDR2 YYDKDF (reference sequence). This CDR3 contains 17 residues. The J segment lost 0 bases and the V segment lost 5 bases, leaving 10 bases of the junction unmatched.

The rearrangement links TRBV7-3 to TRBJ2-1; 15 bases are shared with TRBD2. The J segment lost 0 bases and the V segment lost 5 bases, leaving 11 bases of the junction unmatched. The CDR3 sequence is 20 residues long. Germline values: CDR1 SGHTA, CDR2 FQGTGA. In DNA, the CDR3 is TGTGCCAGCAGCCCATTAGGGACTAGCGGGGGGTCAAGCTCCTACAATGAGCAGTTCTTC. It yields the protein CASSPLGTSGGSSSYNEQFF. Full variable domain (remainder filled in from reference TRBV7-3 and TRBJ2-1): GAGVSQTPSNKVTEKGKYVELRCDPISGHTALYWYRQSLGQGPEFLIYFQGTGAADDSGLPNDRFFAVRPEGSVSTLKIQRTERGDSAVYLCASSPLGTSGGSSSYNEQFFGPGTRLTVL.